The 31 T cell receptor beta chains reported below all come from one sample, sequenced in a study of T-cell memory formation after mild COVID-19. One entry per CDR3 protein, called by TCRdb with MiXCR from the 5' RACE reads. This table has tens of thousands of distinct CDR3 sequences, around 6.1% appearing once. The sequencing input was PBMCs or a T cell subset sorted from them (not recorded which). These receptor sequences come from an adult who had mild COVID-19 (a few samples of this study predate the infection). Cell type and time point are not known.

The chain recombines TRBV30 with TRBJ1-2; D ambiguous. Germline V CDR1 and CDR2: GTSNPN, SVGIG (reference sequence). This CDR3 has 13 amino acids. Trimming pared 1 base from V and 1 base from J, leaving 7 bases between. This chain's CDR3 is CAWSDGNNYGYTF. CDR3 bases: TGTGCCTGGAGTGATGGGAATAACTATGGCTACACCTTC.

This clonotype turned up a few times. The chain uses TRBV2 and TRBJ1-3; D is uncertain. Per the germline V gene, CDR1 is SNHLY and CDR2 is FYNNEI. The ends were cut back, 5 bases at V and 0 bases at J, with 8 bases in the middle. CDR3 length equals 14 residues. CDR3 residues: CASSPRFSGNTIYF. CDR3 in DNA: TGTGCCAGCAGTCCCCGGTTCTCTGGAAACACCATATATTTT.

This chain connects TRBV12-3 or TRBV12-4 to TRBJ1-1; D not resolved. CDR3 length: 15 residues. V was shortened by 4 bases and J by 5 bases, with 17 bases between the two germline ends. CDR3 amino acids: CASSSLGSGGTEAFF. The CDR3 nucleotides read TGTGCCAGCAGTTCGTTGGGAAGTGGAGGAACTGAAGCTTTCTTT.

In this sample, this clonotype turned up many times. The gene calls are TRBV12-3 or TRBV12-4 and TRBJ2-3, with 8 bases lining up with TRBD2. The trim removed 6 bases at V and 2 bases at J, leaving 7 bases unmatched. This CDR3 has 15 residues. The CDR3 region is CASRGSGVITDTQYF. CDR3 DNA: TGTGCCAGCAGGGGTAGCGGGGTAATCACAGATACGCAGTATTTT.

This clonotype was observed a handful of times. The V call is TRBV5-5, the J call TRBJ1-6; D is ambiguous. CDR1 and CDR2 (germline): SGHKS, YYEKEE (reference sequence). V lost 1 base and J 11 bases, leaving 10 bases between the germline ends. This CDR3 spans 13 amino acids. This CDR3 is CASSLTGMPPLHF. As DNA, the CDR3 is TGTGCCAGCAGCTTGACGGGGATGCCACCCCTCCACTTT. Based on the CDR3 plus reference TRBV5-5 and TRBJ1-6, the full variable domain is DAGVTQSPTHLIKTRGQQVTLRCSPISGHKSVSWYQQVLGQGPQFIFQYYEKEERGRGNFPDRFSARQFPNYSSELNVNALLLGDSALYLCASSLTGMPPLHFGNGTRLTVT.

Only a few counts were recorded for this clonotype. The V and J genes are TRBV5-1 and TRBJ1-4; D is perhaps TRBD1 (6 bases). Germline CDR1 SGHRS, CDR2 YFSETQ. V was shortened by 5 bases and J by 5 bases, with 16 bases between the two germline ends. CDR3 size: 15 residues. The CDR3, as DNA: TGCGCCAGCAGTAGGTTGGGACAAGAGAATGAAAAACTGTTTTTT. This gives the protein CASSRLGQENEKLFF.

In its sample, this clonotype was seen a few times. The chain has TRBV7-8 and TRBJ1-1, with 7 nucleotides matching TRBD1. The CDR3 runs 13 residues. The V and J ends lost 4 bases and 2 bases, in that order; junction bases with no gene match: 1. The V gene's germline CDR1 is SGHVS and CDR2 FQNEAQ. CDR3 sequence (DNA): TGTGCCAGCAGCTGGGACAGAAACACTGAAGCTTTCTTT. Protein sequence: CASSWDRNTEAFF.

The chain employs TRBV5-5 and TRBJ2-3, with 9 nucleotides matching TRBD2. The CDR3 extends over 16 amino acids. From germline, CDR1 is SGHKS and CDR2 YYEKEE (reference sequence). V shed 1 base and J 3 bases; nucleotides not matched to a gene: 6. CDR3 in DNA: TGTGCCAGCAGCTTGTTAGCGGGAGTTACTACAGATACGCAGTATTTT. This sequence encodes CASSLLAGVTTDTQYF.

The chain has TRBV19 and TRBJ2-2; no clear D gene. The V gene's germline CDR1 is LNHDA and CDR2 SQIVND (reference sequence). The ends were cut back, 7 bases at V and 1 base at J, with 16 bases in the middle. The CDR3 is made up of 16 amino acids. The CDR3 nucleotides are TGTGCCAGTACCCCAACCGACACCATGAACACCGGGGAGCTGTTTTTT. Translated: CASTPTDTMNTGELFF.

The rearrangement uses TRBV30 and TRBJ1-3, with D possibly being TRBD1 (6 bases). The CDR3 length is 16 residues. The germline CDR1 and CDR2 sequences are GTSNPN and SVGIG (reference sequence). V was trimmed by 2 bases and J by 1 base, leaving 15 bases between them. DNA for the CDR3: TGTGCCTGGAGTTACCCGGGGGCGATATCTGGAAACACCATATATTTT. It yields the protein CAWSYPGAISGNTIYF.

The CDR3 reads CATSDWTSGWAGELFF. The DNA for the CDR3 is TGTGCCACCAGTGATTGGACTAGCGGGTGGGCCGGGGAGCTGTTTTTT. This chain joins TRBV24-1 and TRBJ2-2; 11 nucleotides align to TRBD2. V lost 2 bases to trimming and J lost 6 bases; unmatched junction nucleotides: 4. Per the germline V gene, CDR1 is KGHDR and CDR2 is SFDVKD. This CDR3 is built from 16 residues.

There are many counts of this clonotype. The chain has TRBV20-1 and TRBJ2-7; D might be TRBD1 (6 bases). Germline V gene data show CDR1 as DFQATT and CDR2 as SNEGSKA (reference sequence). The CDR3 extends over 11 amino acids. V lost 4 bases and J 6 bases, leaving 10 bases between the germline ends. The DNA of the CDR3 is TGCAGTGCTACCCAGGGGATCGAGCAGTACTTC. Translation gives CSATQGIEQYF.

The chain links TRBV20-1 to TRBJ1-1, with D unresolved. V was clipped by 6 bases and J by 4 bases, with 18 bases between them. Germline CDR1 DFQATT, CDR2 SNEGSKA (reference sequence). This CDR3 has 14 amino acids. CDR3: CSARTGSRATEAFF. CDR3 DNA sequence: TGCAGTGCGAGGACCGGGAGCCGGGCCACTGAAGCTTTCTTT.

The V call is TRBV7-9, the J call TRBJ1-2; the match to TRBD1 covers 7 bases. Trimming took 5 bases from V and 8 from J; bases not matched to a gene: 11. The CDR3 consists of 14 residues. CDR1 and CDR2 (germline): SEHNR, FQNEAQ (reference sequence). This chain's CDR3 is CASSPAGQIRGYTF. CDR3 DNA: TGTGCCAGCAGCCCCGCGGGACAGATTAGGGGCTACACCTTC.

To note about this clonotype: An end of the junction does not agree with germline; a read error may underlie this. This chain connects TRBV2 to TRBJ2-3; the D gene is possibly TRBD1 (6 bases). CDR3 length: 14 residues. CDR1 is SNHLY and CDR2 is FYNNEI in the germline V gene. CDR3 nucleotides: TGTGACAGCAGTCAGATAGGAAGGGGGGATACGCAGTATTTT. Encoded protein: CDSSQIGRGDTQYF.

This clonotype was counted at least ten times. The genes are TRBV5-1 and TRBJ2-5, with 10 bases fitting TRBD2. V was pared by 4 bases and J by 9 bases, with 12 bases of the junction left unmatched. The germline gives CDR1 SGHRS, CDR2 YFSETQ. CDR3 size: 15 residues. Here the CDR3 DNA reads TGCGCCAGCAGCGTCAGTGGAGCGGGAGGGCAGGCCCAGTACTTC. Residues: CASSVSGAGGQAQYF.

In this sample, this clonotype turned up many times. The chain combines TRBV7-8 with TRBJ2-1, with TRBD2 matching 14 bases. This CDR3 is 18 amino acids long. Trimming at V came to 5 bases and at J to 2 bases, leaving 8 bases not matched to a gene. Looked up from germline, CDR1 is SGHVS and CDR2 is FQNEAQ. The CDR3 DNA sequence: TGTGCCAGCAGCCCGGGGACTAGCGGGAGTTTCACCTACAATGAGCAGTTCTTC. Translation: CASSPGTSGSFTYNEQFF. The full variable domain, completed using reference TRBV7-8 and TRBJ2-1, is GAGVSQSPRYKVAKRGQDVALRCDPISGHVSLFWYQQALGQGPEFLTYFQNEAQLDKSGLPSDRFFAERPEGSVSTLKIQRTQQEDSAVYLCASSPGTSGSFTYNEQFFGPGTRLTVL.

The sample holds many counts of this clonotype. V and J are TRBV10-3 and TRBJ2-5; D is possibly TRBD2 (5 bases). The V gene lost 6 bases and the J gene lost 2 bases, with 13 bases spanning the gap. CDR3 length: 14 residues. CDR1 and CDR2 from the germline V gene are ENHRY and SYGVKD. CDR3 DNA: TGTGCCATCAGGGACTCCCCCTATCAAGAGACCCAGTACTTC. It is translated as CAIRDSPYQETQYF.

Concerning this clonotype itself: A much larger clone lies one base from this, so it may be a read error. The V gene is TRBV5-1, the J gene TRBJ1-3; no clear D. The V gene's germline CDR1 is SGHRS and CDR2 YFSETQ. This CDR3 spans 16 amino acids. In nucleotides, the CDR3 is TGCACCAGCAGCCAGGATGTGGGTTCTCCTGGAAACACCATATATTTT. Protein product: CTSSQDVGSPGNTIYF.

This clonotype came up many times. The chain recombines TRBV5-8 with TRBJ2-7; D is ambiguous. V lost 4 bases and J 6 bases, leaving 17 bases between the germline ends. Germline CDR1 reads SGHTS; CDR2 reads YDEGEE. The CDR3 has 14 amino acids. CDR3 sequence reads: CASSMVHLSSEQYF. The CDR3 bases are TGTGCCAGCAGCATGGTCCACCTGTCGAGCGAGCAGTACTTC. Full variable domain (outside the CDR3, taken from reference TRBV5-8 and TRBJ2-7): EAGVTQSPTHLIKTRGQQATLRCSPISGHTSVYWYQQALGLGLQFLLWYDEGEERNRGNFPPRFSGRQFPNYSSELNVNALELEDSALYLCASSMVHLSSEQYFGPGTRLTVT.

This clonotype was seen ten or more times. This sequence joins TRBV5-1 and TRBJ2-7; 7 bases fit TRBD1. Per the germline V gene, CDR1 is SGHRS and CDR2 is YFSETQ. The trim removed 4 bases at V and 4 bases at J, leaving 8 bases unmatched. The CDR3 has 14 residues. The CDR3 is CASSKPGQTYEQYF. CDR3 DNA sequence: TGCGCCAGCAGCAAACCGGGACAGACTTACGAGCAGTACTTC.

In its sample, this clonotype is medium-sized. The V and J genes are TRBV5-1 and TRBJ2-7; TRBD1 matches at 7 bases. The CDR3 totals 15 residues. V was pared by 4 bases and J by 1 base, with 8 bases of the junction left unmatched. Germline CDR1 SGHRS, CDR2 YFSETQ. The CDR3, as DNA: TGCGCCAGCAGCCAAGCCCCAGGGGGATCCTACGAGCAGTACTTC. Encoded protein: CASSQAPGGSYEQYF.

This clonotype was counted ten times or more. The rearrangement links TRBV6-5 to TRBJ2-7; no clear D. The CDR3 covers 13 residues. Germline V gene data show CDR1 as MNHEY and CDR2 as SVGAGI. Deletions cut 11 bases from V and 6 bases from J, with 20 bases between. The CDR3 DNA follows: TGTGCCTCAGAAGCCCCCTACCTCCGCGAGCAGTACTTC. Encoded protein: CASEAPYLREQYF.

V usage is TRBV7-2 and J usage is TRBJ2-3; tentative D call: TRBD2 (6 bases). The CDR3 consists of 14 residues. V was cut by 0 bases and J by 6 bases, with 10 bases left in between. Germline loops: CDR1 SGHTA, CDR2 FQGNSA. This CDR3 is CASSLAGGFDTQYF. The CDR3 coding sequence is TGTGCCAGCAGCTTAGCGGGAGGTTTTGATACGCAGTATTTT.

In this sample, this clonotype turned up many times. The V gene is TRBV30, the J gene TRBJ2-1; no clear D. The ends were cut back, 5 bases at V and 7 bases at J, with 9 bases in the middle. Germline V CDR1 and CDR2: GTSNPN, SVGIG (reference sequence). The CDR3 runs 11 residues. CDR3 sequence (DNA): TGTGCCTGGGGGATGACGAATGAGCAGTTCTTC. Residues: CAWGMTNEQFF. Full variable domain (rest looked up from reference TRBV30 and TRBJ2-1): SQTIHQWPATLVQPVGSPLSLECTVEGTSNPNLYWYRQAAGRGLQLLFYSVGIGQISSEVPQNLSASRPQDRQFILSSKKLLLSDSGFYLCAWGMTNEQFFGPGTRLTVL.

This clonotype has just a few counts. V is TRBV27 and J is TRBJ1-5; no definite D call. This CDR3 contains 15 residues. V gave up 5 bases and J gave up 4 bases, with 15 bases separating them. Per the germline V gene, CDR1 is MNHEY and CDR2 is SMNVEV (reference sequence). For the CDR3, the DNA is TGTGCCAGCAGTCCTAGAAGTCAGTGGAATCAGCCCCAGCATTTT. Amino acid sequence: CASSPRSQWNQPQHF.

J is TRBJ1-1 and V is TRBV7-9; D is uncertain. This CDR3 has 15 residues. The germline CDR1 and CDR2 sequences are SEHNR and FQNEAQ (reference sequence). Trimming took 2 bases from V and 1 from J, leaving 11 bases between them. The CDR3 coding sequence is TGTGCCAGCAGCTTATCTGCAAGTGCGAACACTGAAGCTTTCTTT. Translated: CASSLSASANTEAFF.

There are a few counts of this clonotype. The rearrangement joins TRBV7-8 to TRBJ2-4, with D unclear. Trimming left V 1 base short and J 0 bases short, with 7 bases between. CDR1 SGHVS and CDR2 FQNEAQ come from the germline V gene. CDR3 size: 15 residues. The CDR3 loop reads CASSLERIAKNIQYF. CDR3 sequence (DNA): TGTGCCAGCAGCTTAGAGAGGATAGCCAAAAACATTCAGTACTTC.

The J gene is TRBJ2-2, the V gene TRBV12-3 or TRBV12-4; TRBD2 agrees at 7 bases. V gave up 5 bases and J gave up 4 bases; unmatched junction bases: 7. This CDR3 is 15 amino acids long. CDR3 DNA: TGTGCCAGCAGTCAAAGAGCTAGCGGCACCGGGGAGCTGTTTTTT. Amino acids: CASSQRASGTGELFF.

By sample fraction, this clonotype is medium-sized. The chain recombines TRBV7-2 with TRBJ2-7, with D tentatively TRBD2 (6 bases). V shed 1 base and J shed 1 base, with 11 bases lying between them. Germline assignment: CDR1 SGHTA and CDR2 FQGNSA. The CDR3 totals 15 residues. The CDR3 is CASSLETRGSYEQYF. CDR3 coding DNA: TGTGCCAGCAGCTTAGAGACTAGGGGATCCTACGAGCAGTACTTC.

This clonotype was observed a handful of times. This chain joins TRBV20-1 and TRBJ2-1, with D possibly TRBD2 on 6 matching bases. Germline values: CDR1 DFQATT, CDR2 SNEGSKA (reference sequence). V was shortened by 6 bases and J by 6 bases, with 15 bases between the two germline ends. This CDR3 has 13 amino acids. The CDR3 region has the DNA TGCAGTGCCCAAGGGCGGGAACCCAATGAGCAGTTCTTC. Translation gives CSAQGREPNEQFF.